Following are 30 T cell receptor beta chains from one sample sequenced in a study of shared clonotypes between healthy human individuals. The repertoire was sequenced with immunoSEQ multiplex PCR; TCRdb's copy has only in-frame clones and lacks some. The data contain some 2,100,000 clones, more than 90% of them singletons. Sequences were obtained from naive CD4+ T cells sorted from blood. Specified subset: CD45RA+ positively selected. The source is a man younger than 30 in good health.

Only a few counts were recorded for this clone. This CDR3 reads CASSLDVSSYEQYF. CDR3 in DNA: TGTGCCAGCAGCTTAGATGTGAGCTCCTACGAGCAGTACTTC. V usage is TRBV7-2 and J usage is TRBJ2-7; D is unresolved. V was cut by 1 base and J by 0 bases, with 7 bases left in between. Germline CDR1 SGHTA, CDR2 FQGNSA. The CDR3 is 14 residues long.

The chain is built from TRBV11-3 and TRBJ2-7, with TRBD2 as a possible D gene (6 bases). V was pared by 7 bases and J by 6 bases, with 16 bases between. CDR3 length equals 13 residues. Germline loops: CDR1 SGHNT, CDR2 YENEEA. The CDR3 DNA reads TGTGCCAGCACCCAAAGGAGGGGCTTCGAGCAGTACTTC. Encoded protein: CASTQRRGFEQYF.

The V call is TRBV28, the J call TRBJ1-5; the D is unclear. The CDR3 is 16 residues long. V lost 1 base, J lost 5 bases, and 15 bases lay in between. Looked up from germline, CDR1 is MDHEN and CDR2 is SYDVKM. CDR3 in amino acids: CASSLFTVRHHQPQHF. The DNA of the CDR3 is TGTGCCAGCAGTTTATTTACTGTACGACATCATCAGCCCCAGCATTTT. The variable domain in full, with the rest retrieved from reference TRBV28 and TRBJ1-5, is DVKVTQSSRYLVKRTGEKVFLECVQDMDHENMFWYRQDPGLGLRLIYFSYDVKMKEKGDIPEGYSVSREKKERFSLILESASTNQTSMYLCASSLFTVRHHQPQHFGDGTRLSIL.

The chain carries TRBV6-1 and TRBJ1-5, with D tentatively TRBD1 (5 bases). The germline CDR1 and CDR2 sequences are MNHNS and SASEGT. With 10 bases removed from V and 0 bases from J, the gap between germline ends came to 13 bases. This CDR3 has 14 amino acids. The CDR3 here is CATTGGHSNQPQHF. In DNA, the CDR3 is TGTGCCACCACCGGAGGACATAGCAATCAGCCCCAGCATTTT.

The chain combines TRBV18 with TRBJ2-3; possibly TRBD1 for D (6 bases). The CDR3 covers 16 residues. Germline assignment: CDR1 KGHSH and CDR2 LQKENI. V was clipped by 1 base and J by 2 bases, with 13 bases between them. The DNA for the CDR3 is TGTGCCAGCTCACCACGGGGGCGGACACTCACAGATACGCAGTATTTT. Its protein is CASSPRGRTLTDTQYF. Using reference TRBV18 and TRBJ2-3 for the parts outside the CDR3, the full variable domain is NAGVMQNPRHLVRRRGQEARLRCSPMKGHSHVYWYRQLPEEGLKFMVYLQKENIIDESGMPKERFSAEFPKEGPSILRIQQVVRGDSAAYFCASSPRGRTLTDTQYFGPGTRLTVL.

Comments on this clone: At the DNA level, this CDR3 is encoded by other sequences in the same sample as well. The chain carries TRBV29-1 and TRBJ2-5; the match to TRBD1 covers 8 bases. Germline V lookup: CDR1 SQVTM, CDR2 ANQGSEA. The CDR3 has 12 residues. V was clipped by 6 bases and J by 5 bases; unmatched bases: 5. Here the CDR3 DNA reads TGCAGCGTCGCTACAGGGGGGGAGACCCAGTACTTC. It codes for CSVATGGETQYF.

This chain connects TRBV10-3 to TRBJ2-3, with D perhaps given as TRBD1 or TRBD2 (6 bases each). Per the germline V gene, CDR1 is ENHRY and CDR2 is SYGVKD. The CDR3 has 14 amino acids. The CDR3 coding sequence is TGTGCTTTGGCGAGTAGCGGAGGGGGGGATACGCAGTATTTT. It yields the protein CALASSGGGDTQYF.

This clone came up once. The chain is built from TRBV7-9 and TRBJ1-1; D gene ambiguous. Trimming removed 5 bases at V and 7 bases at J, with 8 bases between. CDR1 and CDR2 (germline): SEHNR, FQNEAQ (reference sequence). The CDR3 covers 11 residues. The CDR3 spells CASSQAYEAFF. For the CDR3, the DNA is TGTGCCAGCAGCCAAGCCTATGAAGCTTTCTTT.

The chain links TRBV6-5 to TRBJ1-1; D is undetermined. This CDR3 is built from 13 residues. The V end lost 3 bases, the J end lost 3 bases, and 8 bases lay between the germline ends. Germline V gene sequence: CDR1 MNHEY, CDR2 SVGAGI. The CDR3 here is CASSYFSDTEAFF. The CDR3 bases are TGTGCCAGCAGTTATTTTTCCGACACTGAAGCTTTCTTT.

Note on this clone: At the DNA level, this CDR3 is encoded by other sequences in the same sample as well. The rearrangement uses TRBV18 and TRBJ1-5, with TRBD1 as a possible D gene (5 bases). The CDR3 has 13 amino acids. Germline-derived CDR1 and CDR2 are KGHSH and LQKENI. The germline V and J ends were trimmed by 4 bases and 6 bases, with 10 bases remaining between them. The CDR3: CASSQGGGQPQHF. As DNA, the CDR3 is TGTGCCAGCTCACAAGGTGGGGGTCAGCCCCAGCATTTT.

The genes are TRBV6-5 and TRBJ2-1; tentatively, D is TRBD2 (6 bases). This CDR3 has 10 residues. CDR1 and CDR2 (germline): MNHEY, SVGAGI. V was shortened by 7 bases and J by 15 bases, with 13 bases between the two germline ends. CDR3 DNA: TGTGCCAGCAAGGGGACTCATTGGTTCTTC. It translates to CASKGTHWFF.

CDR3 region: CASSEWASVSYEQYF. As DNA, the CDR3 is TGTGCCAGCAGTGAATGGGCGTCCGTTTCCTACGAGCAGTACTTC. The chain uses TRBV6-1 and TRBJ2-7; D is ambiguous. Looked up from germline, CDR1 is MNHNS and CDR2 is SASEGT. This CDR3 is 15 amino acids long. Deletions cut 2 bases from V and 1 base from J, with 12 bases between.

The rearrangement uses TRBV7-9 and TRBJ2-5; 7 nucleotides match TRBD2. Trimming removed 2 bases from V and 3 bases from J; junction bases left unmatched: 3. CDR1 SEHNR and CDR2 FQNEAQ come from the germline V gene (reference sequence). The CDR3 length is 14 residues. In nucleotides, the CDR3 is TGTGCCAGCAGCTTATCTGCGGGAGAAGAGACCCAGTACTTC. This gives the protein CASSLSAGEETQYF.

This clone came up once. The chain recombines TRBV7-6 with TRBJ2-3; maybe TRBD1 (6 bases). The V end was cut by 3 bases, the J end by 4 bases, with 14 bases between. CDR1 and CDR2 from the germline V gene are SGHVS and FNYEAQ. This CDR3 is 15 amino acids long. The CDR3 protein is CASSFTLTGPDTQYF. The CDR3 region has the DNA TGTGCCAGCAGCTTTACTTTGACAGGCCCAGATACGCAGTATTTT.

Regarding this clone: The same CDR3 can be traced to other DNA sequences in this sample. The rearrangement joins TRBV28 to TRBJ1-2, with 9 bases lining up with TRBD1. Germline-derived CDR1 and CDR2 are MDHEN and SYDVKM. CDR3 length equals 12 residues. J gave up 4 bases and V 9 bases, and 3 bases lay outside the gene matches. Here the CDR3 reads CASGTGSYGYTF. The DNA for the CDR3 is TGTGCCAGTGGGACAGGGTCCTATGGCTACACCTTC.

The chain recombines TRBV9 with TRBJ1-2, with a tentative D call TRBD1 (6 bases). This CDR3 region has 13 residues. Germline V gene data show CDR1 as SGDLS and CDR2 as YYNGEE. V was shortened by 4 bases and J by 5 bases, with 12 bases between the two germline ends. In DNA form, the CDR3 reads TGTGCCAGCAGCCGGAACAGGGATTATGGCTACACCTTC. Translating it yields CASSRNRDYGYTF.

Turning to this clone: At the DNA level, this CDR3 is encoded by other sequences in the same sample as well. The gene calls are TRBV7-9 and TRBJ1-1; D is unclear. This CDR3 comprises 14 residues. Germline CDR1 and CDR2: SEHNR and FQNEAQ (reference sequence). Trimming removed 4 bases from V and 1 base from J, with 10 bases in between. CDR3 protein: CASSSRTGNTEAFF. CDR3 DNA sequence: TGTGCCAGCAGCTCCCGGACGGGGAACACTGAAGCTTTCTTT. Together with reference TRBV7-9 and TRBJ1-1, the CDR3 gives the full variable domain: DTGVSQNPRHKITKRGQNVTFRCDPISEHNRLYWYRQTLGQGPEFLTYFQNEAQLEKSRLLSDRFSAERPKGSFSTLEIQRTEQGDSAMYLCASSSRTGNTEAFFGQGTRLTVV.

A note on this clone: Other DNA sequences in this sample translate to the same CDR3. This chain uses TRBV28 with TRBJ1-2; D unclear. The V and J ends lost 2 bases and 5 bases respectively, with 6 bases between them. There are 12 residues in the CDR3. CDR1 is MDHEN, CDR2 SYDVKM, per germline. CDR3 in amino acids: CASSLKGYGYTF. The CDR3 DNA sequence: TGTGCCAGCAGTTTAAAGGGATATGGCTACACCTTC.

A single count supports this clone. The chain combines TRBV30 with TRBJ2-5, with 11 bases fitting TRBD1. V gave up 8 bases and J gave up 5 bases; unmatched junction bases: 13. Germline loops: CDR1 GTSNPN, CDR2 SVGIG (reference sequence). CDR3 length: 15 amino acids. Here the CDR3 DNA reads TGTGCCAGAAACTCCGGGACAGGGGGACCCGAGACCCAGTACTTC. It translates to CARNSGTGGPETQYF.

This chain joins TRBV30 and TRBJ1-6, with D uncertain. CDR1 is GTSNPN, CDR2 SVGIG, per germline (reference sequence). The V and J ends lost 3 bases and 4 bases respectively, with 7 bases between them. The CDR3 spans 13 residues. In DNA, the CDR3 is TGTGCCTGGAGGCCAGAATATAATTCACCCCTCCACTTT. Amino acid sequence: CAWRPEYNSPLHF.

The chain joins TRBV25-1 to TRBJ2-2; D gene ambiguous. Germline values: CDR1 MGHDK, CDR2 SYGVNS. CDR3 length equals 13 residues. V lost 6 bases and J 0 bases, leaving 5 bases between the germline ends. CDR3 sequence: CASRGPNTGELFF. The CDR3 DNA sequence: TGTGCCAGCAGGGGTCCGAACACCGGGGAGCTGTTTTTT.

The rearrangement uses TRBV5-6 and TRBJ2-2, with TRBD1 as a possible D gene (6 bases). The V and J ends lost 4 bases and 4 bases respectively, with 14 bases between them. CDR1 is SGHDT, CDR2 YYEEEE, per germline. The CDR3 contains 15 residues. The CDR3 sequence: CASSAPGQITGELFF. The CDR3 DNA reads as TGTGCCAGCAGCGCCCCAGGACAGATCACCGGGGAGCTGTTTTTT. Variable domain in full (rest from reference TRBV5-6 and TRBJ2-2): DAGVTQSPTHLIKTRGQQVTLRCSPKSGHDTVSWYQQALGQGPQFIFQYYEEEERQRGNFPDRFSGHQFPNYSSELNVNALLLGDSALYLCASSAPGQITGELFFGEGSRLTVL.

Worth noting for this clone: Within the sample, other DNA sequences also encode this same CDR3. The V and J genes are TRBV29-1 and TRBJ2-1; 7 bases are shared with TRBD1. The CDR3 is 13 residues long. The V segment lost 1 base and the J segment 5 bases; nucleotides outside the gene matches: 2. Germline V gene lookup returns CDR1 SQVTM and CDR2 ANQGSEA. The CDR3 loop is CSVEGQGHNEQFF. The CDR3 DNA reads TGCAGCGTTGAAGGACAGGGCCACAATGAGCAGTTCTTC.

This chain connects TRBV4-3 to TRBJ2-3, with a tentative D call TRBD2 (6 bases). V gave up 0 bases and J gave up 3 bases, with 13 bases separating them. CDR1 and CDR2 from the germline V gene are LGHNA and YSLEER. This CDR3 region has 16 residues. The CDR3 protein is CASSQDTGGATDTQYF. The DNA for the CDR3 is TGCGCCAGCAGCCAAGATACAGGAGGGGCAACAGATACGCAGTATTTT.

Concerning this clone: In the same sample, other DNA sequences code for this CDR3. The rearrangement links TRBV6-6 to TRBJ2-3; D is unresolved. Germline V CDR1 and CDR2: MNHNY, SVGAGI (reference sequence). V lost 2 bases to trimming and J lost 3 bases, with 3 bases between them. This CDR3 comprises 12 residues. The DNA for the CDR3 is TGTGCCAGCAGTTACCCAACAGATACGCAGTATTTT. Translation gives CASSYPTDTQYF.

The chain employs TRBV28 and TRBJ2-7, with TRBD2 matching over 9 bases. This CDR3 contains 15 residues. The V segment lost 4 bases and the J segment 3 bases; nucleotides outside the gene matches: 7. The germline gives CDR1 MDHEN, CDR2 SYDVKM. For the CDR3, the DNA is TGTGCCAGCAGTTCTCTCTTAGCGGGAGACTACGAGCAGTACTTC. Translation: CASSSLLAGDYEQYF.

J is TRBJ2-2 and V is TRBV5-1, with a weak D call TRBD2 (5 bases). In germline, CDR1 is SGHRS, CDR2 YFSETQ. Trimming pared 2 bases from V and 5 bases from J, leaving 16 bases between. The CDR3 runs 16 residues. The chain's CDR3 is CASSLRTDSGTGELFF. The DNA of the CDR3 is TGCGCCAGCAGCTTACGGACTGACTCGGGTACCGGGGAGCTGTTTTTT.

V gene TRBV5-1 combines with J gene TRBJ1-1, with 7 bases fitting TRBD1. Trimming removed 4 bases from V and 1 base from J; junction bases left unmatched: 4. This CDR3 spans 14 amino acids. Looked up from germline, CDR1 is SGHRS and CDR2 is YFSETQ. This chain's CDR3 is CASSNRGGNTEAFF. CDR3 bases: TGCGCCAGCAGCAACAGGGGAGGGAACACTGAAGCTTTCTTT.

The chain has TRBV29-1 and TRBJ1-2; a possible D gene is TRBD1 (6 bases). In germline, CDR1 is SQVTM, CDR2 ANQGSEA. The CDR3 totals 12 residues. V shed 6 bases and J shed 7 bases, with 15 bases lying between them. Here the CDR3 reads CSVGSGASGYTF. The CDR3 DNA follows: TGCAGCGTCGGTTCAGGGGCGAGTGGCTACACCTTC.

This chain uses TRBV7-2 with TRBJ2-7, with 9 bases that match TRBD1. J lost 5 bases, V lost 2 bases, and 4 bases had no gene match. The germline CDR1 and CDR2 sequences are SGHTA and FQGNSA. The length of the CDR3 is 14 residues. Written as DNA, the CDR3 is TGTGCCAGCAGCTTAACAGGGGGCTTCCACGAGCAGTACTTC. This sequence encodes CASSLTGGFHEQYF.